This T cell receptor beta chain was captured in a study of T cells in Graves' hyperthyroidism and ophthalmopathy. General study results and limits: Blood shared most expanded thyroid clonotypes above 0.001.

As to this clonotype: What it recognizes is unknown.

The definition of stable Graves' hyperthyroidism was no ophthalmopathy progression within 18 months. Hyperthyroidism was newly diagnosed in patients aged 18 to 65 (duration under 2 months). The study based diagnoses on clinical symptoms, serum thyroxine and TRAb, thyroid ultrasound and orbital computed tomography. This CDR3 spans 14 amino acids. Germline V CDR1 and CDR2: MNHNY, SVGAGI (reference sequence). V was clipped by 5 bases and J by 4 bases, with 11 bases between them. Amplified regions were TCR beta CDR3 sequences from RNA transcripts. First-round RT-PCR with HTBI primers amplified the TCR CDR3 region. TCRdb passed the multiplex PCR reads through MiXCR, listing each CDR3 protein once. The sample yields 750,000 to 950,000 distinct CDR3 sequences, around 38% seen once.

What was sequenced was blood. This receptor was identified in a man aged 18 to 29 with Graves' hyperthyroidism. The J gene is TRBJ2-2, the V gene TRBV6-6; D uncertain. For the CDR3, the DNA is TGTGCCAGCAGTAAACAGCACGCCACCGGGGAGCTGTTTTTT. Protein product: CASSKQHATGELFF.